This entry features one T cell receptor (beta chain) sequence. This sample is part of a study of CD8 T cells in Susac syndrome. Across the whole study: Blood was drawn from Susac syndrome patients while they were therapy-naive, on corticosteroids, or on intravenous immunoglobulin alone.

The authors reverse transcribed roughly 0.5 to 1 ug RNA with random hexamers. Amplification of the TCR beta CDR3 was carried out by immunoSEQ multiplex PCR, which spanned a total of 54 Vbeta and 13 Jbeta segments. In TCRdb, the immunoSEQ multiplex PCR reads were re-called with MiXCR into one record per CDR3 protein. This sample has roughly 130,000 distinct CDR3 sequences, with 96% found just once. CDR3 size: 14 residues. The germline V gene encodes CDR1 MNHEY and CDR2 SVGAGI. V shed 5 bases and J shed 2 bases, with 10 bases lying between them. The chain joins TRBV6-5 to TRBJ2-1; perhaps TRBD2 as D (6 bases). Sequenced: CD4+ T cells from PBMCs. This sequence originates from a human donor with Susac syndrome. The CDR3 DNA reads TGTGCCAGCAGTGACCGGGAGACCTACAATGAGCAGTTCTTC. This translates into CASSDRETYNEQFF.